These 27 T cell receptor beta chains share one sample of origin, sequenced in a study of cytomegalovirus exposure and HLA in healthy donors. The primer mix had 60 Vbeta and 13 Jbeta primers. Sequencing was performed with immunoSEQ multiplex PCR; in TCRdb, only in-frame clones are kept and a portion is missing. The table for this sample gives tens of thousands of clones. Sequenced: PBMCs. The receptors stem from a woman between 35 and 50 years old in good health and CMV-seropositive.

V and J are TRBV7-9 and TRBJ2-2, with unresolved D. Germline V CDR1 and CDR2: SEHNR, FQNEAQ (reference sequence). With 6 bases removed from V and 4 bases from J, the gap between germline ends came to 15 bases. CDR3 size: 15 residues. In DNA form, the CDR3 reads TGTGCCAGCAGGTCCTTGACGGGTTCCACCGGGGAGCTGTTTTTT. Translated, it gives CASRSLTGSTGELFF. Based on the CDR3 plus reference TRBV7-9 and TRBJ2-2, the full variable domain is DTGVSQNPRHKITKRGQNVTFRCDPISEHNRLYWYRQTLGQGPEFLTYFQNEAQLEKSRLLSDRFSAERPKGSFSTLEIQRTEQGDSAMYLCASRSLTGSTGELFFGEGSRLTVL.

V and J are TRBV6-6 and TRBJ1-2, with 7 bases aligning to TRBD1. CDR3 size: 14 residues. From germline, CDR1 is MNHNY and CDR2 SVGAGI (reference sequence). With 5 bases clipped from V and 8 bases from J, the junction kept 11 bases outside the gene matches. The DNA for the CDR3 is TGTGCCAGCAGTACGCGACAGGGTTTGAAAGGCTACACCTTC. This translates into CASSTRQGLKGYTF.

As DNA, the CDR3 is TGTGCCAGCAGCGTAGATGAGGGGACTTCCTACGAGCAGTACTTC. Translated, it gives CASSVDEGTSYEQYF. This chain uses TRBV9 with TRBJ2-7; perhaps TRBD2 as D (6 bases). This CDR3 region has 15 residues. CDR1 SGDLS and CDR2 YYNGEE come from the germline V gene. The V gene lost 0 bases and the J gene lost 1 base, with 11 bases spanning the gap.

V usage is TRBV15 and J usage is TRBJ1-2, with a tentative D call TRBD1 (5 bases). The CDR3 contains 15 residues. The germline V gene has CDR1 LNHNV and CDR2 YYDKDF (reference sequence). Trimming took off 2 bases at V and 7 bases at J, with 17 bases between the two ends. The CDR3 is CATSRPGFGGAGYTF. The CDR3 coding sequence is TGTGCCACCAGCAGACCCGGATTCGGGGGTGCTGGCTACACCTTC.

The chain is built from TRBV4-1 and TRBJ2-7; 9 bases agree with TRBD2. The CDR3 covers 14 residues. The ends lost 2 bases at V and 5 bases at J; junction bases unmatched: 4. Per the germline V gene, CDR1 is MGHRA and CDR2 is YSYEKL. The CDR3 nucleotides read TGCGCCAGCAGCCAAAGACTAGCGGCCGACGAGCAGTACTTC. This codes for CASSQRLAADEQYF.

The chain recombines TRBV9 with TRBJ1-1; D remains ambiguous. The CDR3 is 12 amino acids. Germline assignment: CDR1 SGDLS and CDR2 YYNGEE. V shed 0 bases and J shed 5 bases, with 5 bases lying between them. CDR3: CASSVGPTEAFF. In DNA form, the CDR3 reads TGTGCCAGCAGCGTAGGGCCTACTGAAGCTTTCTTT.

This chain uses TRBV4-2 with TRBJ2-2; TRBD2 might be the D (6 bases). Germline CDR1 is LGHNA and CDR2 is YNFKEQ. The length of the CDR3 is 17 residues. With 3 bases removed from V and 0 bases from J, the gap between germline ends came to 14 bases. The CDR3 DNA reads as TGTGCCAGCAGCCAGCCCCGGGGAGGTACGAACACCGGGGAGCTGTTTTTT. Protein product: CASSQPRGGTNTGELFF.

The chain carries TRBV7-8 and TRBJ1-2; D may be TRBD1 (6 bases). The CDR3 contains 15 residues. Trimming left V 5 bases short and J 2 bases short, with 15 bases between. CDR1 is SGHVS and CDR2 is FQNEAQ in the germline V gene. Here the CDR3 reads CASSPSRQGNYGYTF. For the CDR3, the DNA is TGTGCCAGCAGCCCTAGTCGGCAGGGGAACTATGGCTACACCTTC.

V usage is TRBV5-4 and J usage is TRBJ2-6; no clear D. Trimming removed 0 bases from V and 2 bases from J, with 15 bases in between. This CDR3 has 18 residues. Germline-derived CDR1 and CDR2 are SGHNT and YYREEE (reference sequence). The CDR3 DNA follows: TGTGCCAGCAGCTTGGGTGGCTCAGTGGGCCCTGGGGCCAACGTCCTGACTTTC. It specifies CASSLGGSVGPGANVLTF. The whole variable domain, filled in from reference TRBV5-4 and TRBJ2-6, reads ETGVTQSPTHLIKTRGQQVTLRCSSQSGHNTVSWYQQALGQGPQFIFQYYREEENGRGNFPPRFSGLQFPNYSSELNVNALELDDSALYLCASSLGGSVGPGANVLTFGAGSRLTVL.

The rearrangement uses TRBV6-4 and TRBJ1-1; D is unresolved. This CDR3 is 12 amino acids long. V lost 6 bases and J 0 bases, leaving 5 bases between the germline ends. The germline V gene has CDR1 MRHNA and CDR2 SNTAGT. The CDR3 protein is CASSLLNTEAFF. CDR3 sequence (DNA): TGTGCCAGCAGCCTTTTGAACACTGAAGCTTTCTTT.

This chain connects TRBV6-1 to TRBJ2-7, with 7 bases matching TRBD1. CDR1 MNHNS and CDR2 SASEGT come from the germline V gene. This CDR3 comprises 13 residues. J gave up 3 bases and V 6 bases, and 5 bases lay outside the gene matches. The DNA of the CDR3 is TGTGCCAGCAGCGTCGGACAGGACTACGAGCAGTACTTC. Its protein is CASSVGQDYEQYF.

The rearrangement links TRBV5-1 to TRBJ2-5, with TRBD2 identical over 10 bases. From germline, CDR1 is SGHRS and CDR2 YFSETQ. The CDR3 spans 15 residues. Trimming at V came to 4 bases and at J to 4 bases, leaving 7 bases not matched to a gene. CDR3 bases: TGCGCCAGCAGCCTCTCTAGCGGGAGAGGAGAGACCCAGTACTTC. Protein product: CASSLSSGRGETQYF.

The chain uses TRBV2 and TRBJ1-2; D is possibly TRBD1 (6 bases). The germline V and J ends were trimmed by 6 bases and 2 bases, with 10 bases remaining between them. This CDR3 region has 13 residues. Germline CDR1 reads SNHLY; CDR2 reads FYNNEI. DNA of the CDR3: TGTGCCAGCAGCTCAGGGGTGAACTATGGCTACACCTTC. Translating it yields CASSSGVNYGYTF.

V usage is TRBV30 and J usage is TRBJ1-2; 9 bases are shared with TRBD1. The CDR3 is made up of 13 amino acids. From germline, CDR1 is GTSNPN and CDR2 SVGIG (reference sequence). After removal of 5 bases from V and 4 bases from J, the junction contained 5 bases not matched to a gene. DNA of the CDR3: TGTGCCTGGGGGGACAGGGCCTCCTATGGCTACACCTTC. Its protein product is CAWGDRASYGYTF. Full variable domain (outside the CDR3, taken from reference TRBV30 and TRBJ1-2): SQTIHQWPATLVQPVGSPLSLECTVEGTSNPNLYWYRQAAGRGLQLLFYSVGIGQISSEVPQNLSASRPQDRQFILSSKKLLLSDSGFYLCAWGDRASYGYTFGSGTRLTVV.

The chain links TRBV25-1 to TRBJ1-1, with 8 bases that match TRBD1. J gave up 3 bases and V 4 bases, and 4 bases lay outside the gene matches. The germline gives CDR1 MGHDK, CDR2 SYGVNS. The CDR3 runs 14 residues. The CDR3 region has the DNA TGTGCCAGCAGTGCAGGGGGCCGGTACACTGAAGCTTTCTTT. It encodes CASSAGGRYTEAFF.

The rearrangement links TRBV2 to TRBJ2-7; 11 nucleotides match TRBD1. Germline V gene lookup returns CDR1 SNHLY and CDR2 FYNNEI. This CDR3 contains 12 residues. The trim removed 8 bases at V and 4 bases at J, leaving 1 base unmatched. CDR3 protein: CASGTGGYEQYF. In DNA, the CDR3 is TGTGCCAGCGGGACAGGGGGTTACGAGCAGTACTTC.

The gene calls are TRBV7-9 and TRBJ2-5; tentatively, D is TRBD2 (6 bases). Trimming took 5 bases from V and 0 from J, leaving 13 bases between them. The CDR3 runs 15 residues. In germline, CDR1 is SEHNR, CDR2 FQNEAQ (reference sequence). CDR3 region: CASSRLAEYQETQYF. DNA for the CDR3: TGTGCCAGCAGCCGATTAGCGGAATACCAAGAGACCCAGTACTTC. Full variable domain (remainder filled in from reference TRBV7-9 and TRBJ2-5): DTGVSQNPRHKITKRGQNVTFRCDPISEHNRLYWYRQTLGQGPEFLTYFQNEAQLEKSRLLSDRFSAERPKGSFSTLEIQRTEQGDSAMYLCASSRLAEYQETQYFGPGTRLLVL.

The chain couples TRBV18 to TRBJ1-2; D is unclear. CDR1 and CDR2 (germline): KGHSH, LQKENI. V was shortened by 3 bases and J by 7 bases, with 9 bases between the two germline ends. This CDR3 is built from 12 residues. As DNA, the CDR3 is TGTGCCAGCTCACCGGAGTCGCCTGGCTACACCTTC. It specifies CASSPESPGYTF.

V usage is TRBV5-6 and J usage is TRBJ2-3; 8 nucleotides match TRBD2. V lost 2 bases to trimming and J lost 1 base; unmatched junction nucleotides: 0. The CDR3 consists of 14 residues. CDR1 and CDR2 (germline): SGHDT, YYEEEE. The CDR3 sequence is CASSLLAGTDTQYF. Written as DNA, the CDR3 is TGTGCCAGCAGCTTACTAGCGGGCACAGATACGCAGTATTTT.

The chain couples TRBV7-2 to TRBJ2-2; TRBD1 is a possible D gene (5 bases). Per germline, CDR1 SGHTA and CDR2 FQGNSA. The V and J ends lost 2 bases and 7 bases respectively, with 11 bases between them. The CDR3 consists of 14 residues. The CDR3 DNA reads as TGTGCCAGCAGCTTACAGGGTTGGGGCGGGGAGCTGTTTTTT. It is translated as CASSLQGWGGELFF.

The V gene is TRBV4-1, the J gene TRBJ2-2; weak D call: TRBD2 (5 bases). This CDR3 region has 13 residues. V lost 3 bases, J lost 8 bases, and 10 bases lay in between. Germline values: CDR1 MGHRA, CDR2 YSYEKL. CDR3 bases: TGCGCCAGCAGCCATGCCGGAGGAGGGGAGCTGTTTTTT. Encoded protein: CASSHAGGGELFF.

The V gene is TRBV19, the J gene TRBJ2-5; TRBD1 matches 10 bases. Germline values: CDR1 LNHDA, CDR2 SQIVND (reference sequence). The trim removed 5 bases at V and 4 bases at J, leaving 4 bases unmatched. CDR3 length: 14 residues. CDR3 protein: CASSAGTGAETQYF. CDR3 coding DNA: TGTGCCAGTAGTGCAGGGACAGGGGCAGAGACCCAGTACTTC.

On this clone: One end of the junction varies from germline; a read error may be responsible. The chain is built from TRBV5-1 and TRBJ2-1; 8 positions agree with TRBD2. CDR3 size: 16 residues. The V gene's germline CDR1 is SGHRS and CDR2 YFSETQ. CDR3 residues: CASSALAGRSDNEQFF. The CDR3 DNA reads as TGCGCCAGCAGCGCCCTAGCGGGTCGCTCCGACAATGAGCAGTTCTTC.

CDR3 sequence reads: CASSQDRWASAYNEQFF. CDR3 in DNA: TGCGCCAGCAGCCAAGATCGGTGGGCTAGCGCCTACAATGAGCAGTTCTTC. V and J are TRBV4-1 and TRBJ2-1; perhaps TRBD2 as D (6 bases). The germline gives CDR1 MGHRA, CDR2 YSYEKL. This CDR3 comprises 17 residues. V was cut by 0 bases and J by 2 bases, with 14 bases left in between.

This chain uses TRBV29-1 with TRBJ2-3; D might be TRBD2 (7 bases). CDR3 length: 14 residues. Per germline, CDR1 SQVTM and CDR2 ANQGSEA. V was clipped by 6 bases and J by 6 bases, with 19 bases between them. The CDR3 region has the DNA TGCAGCGTGACCCGGGGGGCTCCCGCGGATACGCAGTATTTT. It is translated as CSVTRGAPADTQYF.

The chain has TRBV27 and TRBJ2-7; 7 nucleotides match TRBD2. The CDR3 is 14 amino acids. V shed 2 bases, J shed 4 bases, and the junction held 5 bases outside the gene matches. Germline CDR1 reads MNHEY; CDR2 reads SMNVEV (reference sequence). CDR3 nucleotide sequence: TGTGCCAGCAGTTTAGTGGGAGGGCGGTACGAGCAGTACTTC. It is translated as CASSLVGGRYEQYF.

The V and J genes are TRBV7-2 and TRBJ2-3; a possible D gene is TRBD2 (5 bases). The CDR3 is 15 amino acids. Germline V gene sequence: CDR1 SGHTA, CDR2 FQGNSA. V was shortened by 5 bases and J by 4 bases, with 16 bases between the two germline ends. The CDR3 is CASSLGLFRPDTQYF. CDR3 nucleotides: TGTGCCAGCAGCCTTGGACTTTTTCGTCCAGATACGCAGTATTTT.